The present entry profiles one T cell receptor beta chain with its context. This CDR3 is 18 amino acids long. Germline CDR1 and CDR2: LGHNT and FRNRAP. Trimming at V came to 0 bases and at J to 0 bases, leaving 9 bases not matched to a gene. Authors' processing steps: For nucleated cells, counts were estimated from reference gene primer amplification. Sequencing was performed with immunoSEQ multiplex PCR; in TCRdb, only in-frame clones are kept and a portion is missing. From that table come the V and J calls and clone size; the DNA was used to work out D and trimming. The sample holds approximately 15,000 clones, about 78% seen once. This sample is drawn from a study of blood T cell repertoires in COVID-19. Overall study context: Spain, Italy and the United States supplied samples that represented acute and convalescent COVID-19. Nucleic acid was either cDNA or gDNA, and it came from T cells, B-cell-depleted T cells, or PBMCs.

Sequenced input: peripheral blood. V gene TRBV12-5 combines with J gene TRBJ2-3, with TRBD2 matching 7 bases. The TCR originated in a human donor in a cohort sampled during active COVID-19. In DNA form, the CDR3 reads TGTGCTAGTGGTTTGGTACGATTGGGGGGGGTTAGCACAGATACGCAGTATTTT. This codes for CASGLVRLGGVSTDTQYF.